This T cell receptor beta chain was captured in a study of Ad26.COV2.S vaccination and SARS-CoV-2 variants. Study observations and caveats: Placebo and vaccine recipients had non-spike TCR breadth that was similar.

This sample's treatment: about 20 received Ad26.COV2.S at low or high dose, single or two shots; about 5 received placebo; per-sample allocation not given. The investigators took samples on day 63 after the first vaccine or placebo injection. The germline CDR1 and CDR2 sequences are MNHNS and SASEGT. CDR3 length: 12 amino acids. About this clone: As yet, its antigen is unknown. The junction differs from germline at one of its ends, possibly a read error.

The repertoire was sequenced with immunoSEQ multiplex PCR; TCRdb's copy has only in-frame clones and lacks some. Among 300,000 to 500,000 clones, more than 85% were seen once, and the ten largest hold roughly 3.2%. The chain couples TRBV6-1 to TRBJ1-6, with D unresolved. Sequenced here: peripheral blood, sampled in a trial of Ad26.COV2.S vaccine versus placebo. The sequence was collected from a person aged 18-65 years who received the Ad26.COV2.S COVID-19 vaccine or a placebo. CDR3 nucleotide sequence: TGTGCCAGCGGTGAAAATAATTCACCCCTCCACTTT. This codes for CASGENNSPLHF.